This TCR beta chain emerged from a study of post-analysis software for immune sequencing data. As for the study in general: Some patients lacked subtype; others had relapsing-remitting, secondary progressive or progressive-relapsing disease. General observations from the study: By F measure, samples from a shared preparation batch strongly co-clustered. Normalized Chao1 diversity was significantly lower in multiple sclerosis patients than in controls. Controls showed lower frequencies than patients for five TRBV segments, and TRBV5-6, TRBV5-1 and TRBV20-1 were among these.

To note about this clonotype: Its antigen is unknown.

TCR beta libraries were prepared from cDNA with unique molecular identifiers. From around 0.96 to 9.9 million T cells, roughly 0.5 million cDNA molecules were obtained. Using its own MiXCR run on the PCR reads, TCRdb lists one record per CDR3 protein. The sample contains 740,000 or so distinct CDR3 sequences, roughly 58% of which appear only once. The CDR3 length is 16 residues. CDR1 is MNHEY, CDR2 SVGAGI, per germline. Trimming stripped 0 bases from V and 0 bases from J, with 9 bases between. This receptor was obtained from a girl between 5 and 17 years old with multiple sclerosis. The J gene is TRBJ2-4, the V gene TRBV6-5; no reliable D call. Material for sequencing was blood. The CDR3 bases are TGTGCCAGCAGTTACTCGATGACTTTAGCCAAAAACATTCAGTACTTC. Protein: CASSYSMTLAKNIQYF.